The 30 T cell receptor beta chains reported below all come from one sample, sequenced in a study of blood T cell dynamics during melanoma immunotherapy. Time point noted: week 3, after first cycle of checkpoint inhibitor. Generated by immunoSEQ multiplex PCR, the TCRdb table keeps only in-frame clones and is missing some. The sample yields some 13,000 clones, roughly 89% seen once. This specimen was blood, taken from a patient treated with checkpoint blockade. All receptors come from a human donor with melanoma.

This chain uses TRBV11-3 with TRBJ2-5; the D gene is possibly TRBD1 (5 bases). The germline V gene encodes CDR1 SGHNT and CDR2 YENEEA. V gave up 0 bases and J gave up 11 bases, with 10 bases separating them. This CDR3 region has 12 residues. The CDR3 protein is CASSLDPSGQYF. The CDR3 DNA follows: TGTGCCAGCAGCTTAGATCCTTCAGGGCAGTACTTC.

The chain couples TRBV5-1 to TRBJ1-4; D is uncertain. There are 15 residues in the CDR3. V lost 5 bases and J 0 bases, leaving 11 bases between the germline ends. Germline V gene sequence: CDR1 SGHRS, CDR2 YFSETQ. The CDR3 spells CASSQQMATNEKLFF. For the CDR3, the DNA is TGCGCCAGCAGTCAGCAGATGGCAACTAATGAAAAACTGTTTTTT. The whole variable domain, remainder taken from reference TRBV5-1 and TRBJ1-4, is KAGVTQTPRYLIKTRGQQVTLSCSPISGHRSVSWYQQTPGQGLQFLFEYFSETQRNKGNFPGRFSGRQFSNSRSEMNVSTLELGDSALYLCASSQQMATNEKLFFGSGTQLSVL.

The rearrangement uses TRBV20-1 and TRBJ1-2; D is undetermined. V lost 1 base to trimming and J lost 5 bases, with 5 bases between them. CDR3 length equals 11 residues. Germline lookup yields CDR1 DFQATT and CDR2 SNEGSKA (reference sequence). The CDR3 DNA follows: TGCAGTGCTAGAGGGCTGTATGGCTACACCTTC. Amino acids: CSARGLYGYTF.

This chain uses TRBV28 with TRBJ1-5; D remains ambiguous. The CDR3 covers 15 residues. Germline V gene sequence: CDR1 MDHEN, CDR2 SYDVKM. Trimming took off 3 bases at V and 2 bases at J, with 11 bases between the two ends. This CDR3 reads CASSFESEGNQPQHF. DNA for the CDR3: TGTGCCAGCAGTTTCGAGAGCGAGGGCAATCAGCCCCAGCATTTT.

About this clone itself: At one boundary the junction diverges from the germline segment, which might be a read error. The same CDR3 is also encoded by other DNA sequences in this sample. The chain employs TRBV11-1 and TRBJ2-3, with 9 bases identical to TRBD1. Germline CDR1 reads SGHAT; CDR2 reads FQDESV (reference sequence). This CDR3 spans 17 amino acids. The CDR3 nucleotides are TGCGCCAGCAGCCCCCGCCTCGGGACAGGGAGAACAGATACGCAGTATTTT. Translated: CASSPRLGTGRTDTQYF.

This clone was counted only a few times. J is TRBJ2-1 and V is TRBV7-2; D is unclear. Germline V gives CDR1 SGHTA, CDR2 FQGNSA. There are 15 residues in the CDR3. V was pared by 2 bases and J by 10 bases, with 18 bases between. CDR3 bases: TGTGCCAGCAGCTTAAACCCCGGGCCCTTGGGGGAGCAGTTCTTC. Protein sequence: CASSLNPGPLGEQFF.

The rearrangement links TRBV7-9 to TRBJ2-7; D gene ambiguous. Germline lookup yields CDR1 SEHNR and CDR2 FQNEAQ (reference sequence). Trimming left V 2 bases short and J 1 base short, with 3 bases between. This CDR3 comprises 12 residues. Here the CDR3 DNA reads TGTGCCAGCAGCTTAAGTTCCTACGAGCAGTACTTC. Its translation is CASSLSSYEQYF.

This sequence joins TRBV28 and TRBJ1-2; no firm D call. Trimming removed 5 bases at V and 9 bases at J, with 13 bases between. The germline CDR1 and CDR2 sequences are MDHEN and SYDVKM. The CDR3 extends over 12 amino acids. CDR3 coding DNA: TGTGCCAGCAGTCCCGCCCTCGGTAGCTACACCTTC. It codes for CASSPALGSYTF.

V is TRBV11-3 and J is TRBJ1-1; maybe TRBD1 (5 bases). Trimming took off 3 bases at V and 7 bases at J, with 12 bases between the two ends. The CDR3 spans 13 residues. Germline CDR1 reads SGHNT; CDR2 reads YENEEA. In DNA form, the CDR3 reads TGTGCCAGCAGCTTCGGACAAGTCGGTGAAGCTTTCTTT. Protein: CASSFGQVGEAFF. Complete variable domain (other parts from reference TRBV11-3 and TRBJ1-1): EAGVVQSPRYKIIEKKQPVAFWCNPISGHNTLYWYLQNLGQGPELLIRYENEEAVDDSQLPKDRFSAERLKGVDSTLKIQPAELGDSAVYLCASSFGQVGEAFFGQGTRLTVV.

This rearrangement joins TRBV18 to TRBJ2-5, with D possibly being TRBD1 (5 bases). The CDR3 sequence is 14 residues long. The germline gives CDR1 KGHSH, CDR2 LQKENI. V was cut by 3 bases and J by 1 base, with 9 bases left in between. The CDR3 is CASSPGQVQETQYF. The CDR3 nucleotides are TGTGCCAGCTCACCGGGGCAGGTCCAAGAGACCCAGTACTTC.

The J gene is TRBJ2-5, the V gene TRBV9; 15 nucleotides match TRBD2. CDR1 is SGDLS and CDR2 is YYNGEE in the germline V gene. The V segment lost 2 bases and the J segment 5 bases; nucleotides outside the gene matches: 10. The CDR3 extends over 18 amino acids. The CDR3 sequence: CASSVSGLAGGGEETQYF. The CDR3, as DNA: TGTGCCAGCAGCGTCTCGGGACTAGCGGGAGGAGGGGAGGAGACCCAGTACTTC.

The gene calls are TRBV25-1 and TRBJ2-2, with TRBD2 as a possible D gene (6 bases). This CDR3 comprises 16 residues. Germline lookup yields CDR1 MGHDK and CDR2 SYGVNS. V was clipped by 1 base and J by 1 base, with 10 bases between them. As DNA, the CDR3 is TGTGCCAGCAGTGAATGGGGTAGCGGGAACACCGGGGAGCTGTTTTTT. It is translated as CASSEWGSGNTGELFF.

The rearrangement uses TRBV7-8 and TRBJ2-7; D tentatively reads TRBD1 or TRBD2 (6 bases each). The germline V and J ends were trimmed by 1 base and 1 base, with 14 bases remaining between them. The CDR3 sequence is 16 residues long. Germline loops: CDR1 SGHVS, CDR2 FQNEAQ. CDR3 nucleotides: TGTGCCAGCAGCTTAGTTCGGGGGCCGGCGTCCTACGAGCAGTACTTC. It translates to CASSLVRGPASYEQYF.

This clone has just one count. Here the CDR3 reads CASSSPRSVTGELFF. The DNA for the CDR3 is TGTGCCAGTAGTTCCCCTAGGTCGGTTACCGGGGAGCTGTTTTTT. The chain carries TRBV19 and TRBJ2-2; D is uncertain. There are 15 residues in the CDR3. CDR1 LNHDA and CDR2 SQIVND come from the germline V gene (reference sequence). Trimming stripped 5 bases from V and 5 bases from J, with 15 bases between.

Turning to this clone: The junction and the germline gene differ at one end; a read error may be behind it. The same CDR3 also results from other DNA sequences found in this sample. J is TRBJ1-2 and V is TRBV25-1, with D maybe TRBD1 (5 bases). CDR1 and CDR2 (germline): MGHDK, SYGVNS. CDR3 size: 14 residues. The CDR3 nucleotides read TGTGCCAGCAGTGAATTCATGGGAGGGGCCGGCTATACCTTC. Residues: CASSEFMGGAGYTF.

The chain has TRBV5-4 and TRBJ2-5; 9 bases are shared with TRBD2. V gave up 2 bases and J gave up 7 bases; unmatched junction bases: 9. The CDR3 extends over 15 amino acids. Germline lookup yields CDR1 SGHNT and CDR2 YYREEE (reference sequence). For the CDR3, the DNA is TGTGCCAGCAGCTTAGGGCGGGAGGGTATAGGGACCCAGTACTTC. This gives the protein CASSLGREGIGTQYF.

The V gene is TRBV6-6, the J gene TRBJ1-5; D perhaps matches TRBD1 (5 bases). The germline gives CDR1 MNHNY, CDR2 SVGAGI (reference sequence). The CDR3 is made up of 14 amino acids. Between the trimmed V and J ends, which lost 2 bases and 5 bases, there was a span of 10 bases. The CDR3 loop reads CASSYRGADQPQHF. CDR3 DNA: TGTGCCAGCAGTTACAGGGGCGCCGATCAGCCCCAGCATTTT.

This clone occurred a few times. The gene calls are TRBV5-8 and TRBJ2-7, with TRBD2 identical over 14 bases. The CDR3 runs 19 residues. Germline CDR1 reads SGHTS; CDR2 reads YDEGEE. Unmatched junction bases numbered 11, after V lost 0 bases and J lost 3 bases. CDR3 nucleotides: TGTGCCAGCAGCTTGGGCCGACTAGCGGGAGGGCGGGTAATCTACGAGCAGTACTTC. It translates to CASSLGRLAGGRVIYEQYF.

The rearrangement joins TRBV9 to TRBJ2-1; D unresolved. This CDR3 contains 14 residues. Germline V gene data show CDR1 as SGDLS and CDR2 as YYNGEE. V dropped 0 bases and J dropped 7 bases, with 11 bases sitting between them. The CDR3 sequence: CASSVGGSFNEQFF. The DNA of the CDR3 is TGTGCCAGCAGCGTAGGTGGTAGTTTTAATGAGCAGTTCTTC.

This clone was seen just once. The chain has TRBV28 and TRBJ2-7, with a weak D call TRBD1 (6 bases). The CDR3 runs to 15 residues. V lost 8 bases, J lost 0 bases, and 17 bases lay in between. Germline V CDR1 and CDR2: MDHEN, SYDVKM. The DNA for the CDR3 is TGTGCCAGCTCACCCCCAGGGGCCATCTCCTACGAGCAGTACTTC. Translating it yields CASSPPGAISYEQYF.

The J gene is TRBJ1-6, the V gene TRBV2; the match to TRBD1 covers 7 bases. Per germline, CDR1 SNHLY and CDR2 FYNNEI. The ends lost 6 bases at V and 6 bases at J; junction bases unmatched: 8. There are 15 residues in the CDR3. The CDR3 sequence is CASRADRRTNSPLHF. The CDR3 DNA reads TGTGCCAGCAGAGCGGACAGGAGAACTAATTCACCCCTCCACTTT. The full variable domain, its missing parts supplied by reference TRBV2 and TRBJ1-6, is EPEVTQTPSHQVTQMGQEVILRCVPISNHLYFYWYRQILGQKVEFLVSFYNNEISEKSEIFDDQFSVERPDGSNFTLKIRSTKLEDSAMYFCASRADRRTNSPLHFGNGTRLTVT.

The chain is built from TRBV9 and TRBJ2-3; 12 nucleotides line up with TRBD1. This CDR3 has 14 amino acids. Germline loops: CDR1 SGDLS, CDR2 YYNGEE. V trimming: 4 bases; J trimming: 8 bases; junction bases outside the gene matches: 5. CDR3 residues: CASSLGQGASTQYF. Here the CDR3 DNA reads TGTGCCAGCAGCCTGGGACAGGGGGCGAGTACGCAGTATTTT.

The chain is built from TRBV4-3 and TRBJ2-5; unclear D gene. Matching the DNA end better, TRBJ2-7 makes the J call doubtful. Germline CDR1 and CDR2: LGHNA and YSLEER. CDR3 length: 14 residues. CDR3 region: CASSQDRISYEQYF. For the CDR3, the DNA is TGCGCCAGCAGCCAAGATAGGATTTCCTACGAGCAGTACTTC.

The rearrangement joins TRBV7-8 to TRBJ1-1; possibly TRBD1 for D (5 bases). The CDR3 has 14 amino acids. Germline V CDR1 and CDR2: SGHVS, FQNEAQ. V lost 5 bases and J lost 6, with 16 bases in between. CDR3 nucleotides: TGTGCCAGCAGCGGACGACAGAGGGACCCTGAAGCTTTCTTT. Translating gives CASSGRQRDPEAFF.

The chain is built from TRBV29-1 and TRBJ2-7; TRBD1 might be the D (6 bases). V lost 0 bases and J lost 3, with 9 bases in between. Germline CDR1 SQVTM, CDR2 ANQGSEA. The CDR3 has 13 amino acids. This chain's CDR3 is CSVEEGGNYEQYF. As DNA, the CDR3 is TGCAGCGTTGAAGAAGGGGGAAACTACGAGCAGTACTTC.

The gene calls are TRBV30 and TRBJ1-1, with a tentative D call TRBD1 (6 bases). The CDR3 covers 12 residues. Trimming left V 5 bases short and J 6 bases short, with 13 bases between. Germline V CDR1 and CDR2: GTSNPN, SVGIG (reference sequence). The DNA of the CDR3 is TGTGCCTGGCCCTCCGGGACACCTGAAGCTTTCTTT. This encodes CAWPSGTPEAFF.

The chain carries TRBV7-2 and TRBJ2-1; perhaps TRBD2 as D (6 bases). Looked up from germline, CDR1 is SGHTA and CDR2 is FQGNSA. V lost 2 bases and J lost 4, with 15 bases in between. There are 16 residues in the CDR3. Here the CDR3 DNA reads TGTGCCAGCAGCTTACGAGCGGGTGGGGTTTACAATGAGCAGTTCTTC. Protein sequence: CASSLRAGGVYNEQFF.

The sample holds a few counts of this clone. The chain carries TRBV5-1 and TRBJ2-2, with a possible D match to TRBD1 (6 bases). V gave up 4 bases and J gave up 7 bases, with 11 bases separating them. Germline values: CDR1 SGHRS, CDR2 YFSETQ. There are 13 residues in the CDR3. The CDR3 bases are TGCGCCAGCAGCGAACAGGGCCACGGGGAGCTGTTTTTT. Translating it yields CASSEQGHGELFF.

This clone has only a few counts. The genes are TRBV6-4 and TRBJ2-1, with 9 bases fitting TRBD2. The CDR3 is 16 amino acids. The germline V gene has CDR1 MRHNA and CDR2 SNTAGT. With V trimmed by 4 bases and J by 6 bases, 10 bases remained unmatched. The CDR3 reads CASSATRLADSNEQFF. The CDR3 DNA reads TGTGCCAGCAGTGCCACCAGACTAGCGGACTCCAATGAGCAGTTCTTC.

The chain links TRBV28 to TRBJ2-7; D uncertain. Germline CDR1 and CDR2: MDHEN and SYDVKM. The CDR3 totals 13 residues. Trimming removed 3 bases at V and 0 bases at J, with 6 bases between. The CDR3 reads CASSLVLSYEQYF. The CDR3 DNA is TGTGCCAGCAGTTTGGTCCTCTCCTACGAGCAGTACTTC. Using reference TRBV28 and TRBJ2-7 for the parts outside the CDR3, the full variable domain is DVKVTQSSRYLVKRTGEKVFLECVQDMDHENMFWYRQDPGLGLRLIYFSYDVKMKEKGDIPEGYSVSREKKERFSLILESASTNQTSMYLCASSLVLSYEQYFGPGTRLTVT.